Following are 11 T cell receptor beta chains from one sample sequenced in a study of T cells in Graves' hyperthyroidism and ophthalmopathy. Template material for amplifying TCR beta CDR3 regions consisted of RNA transcripts. The TCR CDR3 was amplified in a first-round RT-PCR using the HTBI primer set. TCRdb re-analysed the multiplex PCR reads in MiXCR, keeping a single row per CDR3 protein. The sample consists of about 290,000 distinct CDR3 sequences, roughly 13% of them appearing once. The sample was blood. The receptors shown here come from a woman in her 40s with Graves' hyperthyroidism.

In its sample, this clonotype was seen many times. The genes are TRBV7-6 and TRBJ2-3, with D unresolved. The CDR3 totals 14 residues. Germline loops: CDR1 SGHVS, CDR2 FNYEAQ. The V end lost 1 base, the J end lost 0 bases, and 5 bases lay between the germline ends. The CDR3 loop is CASSLVASTDTQYF. The CDR3 nucleotides read TGTGCCAGCAGCTTAGTGGCTAGCACAGATACGCAGTATTTT.

The sample holds a few counts of this clonotype. This clone may be a read error of a much larger clone one base away. This chain connects TRBV13 to TRBJ1-3; D not certain. CDR1 is PRHDT, CDR2 FYEKMQ, per germline (reference sequence). This CDR3 spans 14 amino acids. The CDR3 reads CAGSPIDTGNTIYF. The CDR3 coding sequence is TGTGCCGGCAGCCCGATAGACACAGGAAACACCATATATTTT.

Ten or more counts support this clonotype. The V and J genes are TRBV6-1 and TRBJ1-3; no reliable D call. The CDR3 totals 13 residues. The V gene's germline CDR1 is MNHNS and CDR2 SASEGT. The CDR3 region is CAARIYSGNTIYF. As DNA, the CDR3 is TGTGCTGCTCGGATCTACTCTGGAAACACCATATATTTT.

This clonotype was found many times. The genes are TRBV3-1 and TRBJ1-1, with D unclear. V lost 4 bases and J 2 bases, leaving 8 bases between the germline ends. CDR3 length equals 13 residues. Germline loops: CDR1 LGHDT, CDR2 YNNKEL (reference sequence). The CDR3 sequence is CASSRTDNTEAFF. DNA of the CDR3: TGTGCCAGCAGCCGGACGGACAACACTGAAGCTTTCTTT.

Only one count was recorded for this clonotype. The gene calls are TRBV20-1 and TRBJ2-3; D possibly corresponds to TRBD1 (5 bases). The V end lost 1 base, the J end lost 6 bases, and 14 bases lay between the germline ends. This CDR3 has 14 amino acids. CDR1 is DFQATT and CDR2 is SNEGSKA in the germline V gene (reference sequence). The CDR3 nucleotides are TGCAGTGCTAGAGGAGTCAGGGCGACGGATACGCAGTATTTT. Translated: CSARGVRATDTQYF.

Worth noting for this clonotype: One base away lies a much larger clone, so this may be a sequencing read error. This chain links TRBV30 with TRBJ2-5; D ambiguous. This CDR3 spans 15 amino acids. The germline V gene has CDR1 GTSNPN and CDR2 SVGIG (reference sequence). In nucleotides, the CDR3 is TGTGCCTGGAGCGTCCCCTTTCAGCGCCAAGAGAGCCAGTACTTC. Protein: CAWSVPFQRQESQYF.

This clonotype was detected ten times or more. The V call is TRBV11-2, the J call TRBJ1-2; TRBD1 aligns across 10 bases. The CDR3 totals 16 residues. Germline loops: CDR1 SGHAT, CDR2 FQNNGV. V shed 1 base and J 6 bases; nucleotides not matched to a gene: 8. The CDR3 nucleotides read TGTGCCAGCAGCTTAGTTCCCGGGACAGGGGCAAATGGCTACACCTTC. It codes for CASSLVPGTGANGYTF.

This clonotype was recorded many times. This sequence joins TRBV2 and TRBJ2-7, with TRBD1 matching over 8 bases. V gave up 6 bases and J gave up 4 bases; unmatched junction bases: 2. CDR3 length: 12 amino acids. The germline gives CDR1 SNHLY, CDR2 FYNNEI. The CDR3 reads CASRDRVYEQYF. The DNA for the CDR3 is TGTGCCAGCAGGGACAGGGTATACGAGCAGTACTTC.

The chain recombines TRBV20-1 with TRBJ1-6; D call uncertain. The CDR3 covers 14 residues. Trimming removed 3 bases from V and 6 bases from J, with 12 bases in between. Germline CDR1 DFQATT, CDR2 SNEGSKA (reference sequence). The CDR3 DNA is TGCAGTGCTAGCTTACTGGGAATTAATTCACCCCTCCACTTT. Protein product: CSASLLGINSPLHF.

This clonotype came up many times. The chain has TRBV6-1 and TRBJ1-6, with D possibly matching TRBD1 (6 bases). Between the trimmed V and J ends, which lost 3 bases and 10 bases, there was a span of 10 bases. CDR1 and CDR2 from the germline V gene are MNHNS and SASEGT. This CDR3 spans 13 amino acids. CDR3 region: CASSEAGDSPLHF. CDR3 bases: TGTGCCAGCAGTGAGGCAGGGGACTCACCCCTCCACTTT.

This clonotype was found many times. The rearrangement uses TRBV6-1 and TRBJ1-5; D gene uncertain. V was clipped by 3 bases and J by 4 bases, with 10 bases between them. Per germline, CDR1 MNHNS and CDR2 SASEGT. The CDR3 consists of 14 residues. CDR3 coding DNA: TGTGCCAGCAGTGAGTGGGTCATAAATCAGCCCCAGCATTTT. It is translated as CASSEWVINQPQHF.